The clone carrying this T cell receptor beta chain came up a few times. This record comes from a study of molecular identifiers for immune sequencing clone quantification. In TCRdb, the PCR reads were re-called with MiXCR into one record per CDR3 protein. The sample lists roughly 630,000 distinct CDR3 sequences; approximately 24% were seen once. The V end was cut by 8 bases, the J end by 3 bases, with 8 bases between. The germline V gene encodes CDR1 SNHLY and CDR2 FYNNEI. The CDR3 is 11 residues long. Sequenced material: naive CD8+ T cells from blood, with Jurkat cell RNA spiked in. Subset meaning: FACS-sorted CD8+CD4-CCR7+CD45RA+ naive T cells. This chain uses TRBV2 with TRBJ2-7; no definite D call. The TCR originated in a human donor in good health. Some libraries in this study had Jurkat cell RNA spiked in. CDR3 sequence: CASLAGYEQYF. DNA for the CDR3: TGTGCCAGCCTCGCTGGCTACGAGCAGTACTTC.